The rows below give T cell receptor beta chains drawn from one sample of a study of blood T cell repertoires in COVID-19. Sequencing was performed with immunoSEQ multiplex PCR; in TCRdb, only in-frame clones are kept and a portion is missing. The sample lists roughly 180,000 clones, 65% to 85% occurring once. Specimen: PBMCs or T cells enriched from blood (not recorded which). The receptor set was obtained from a woman between 45 and 65 years old in a cohort exposed to, infected with or recovered from COVID-19 (not recorded which). The CDR3 runs from the conserved cysteine through the conserved F or W. A D gene is named only where the DNA matches it firmly. Not all rows give a size; the values are once, few, many and, for expanded clones, a class.

14	TRBV2	TRBJ2-2	many	.	CASVQRRGTGELFF	TGTGCCAGCGTCCAGCGGAGGGGAACCGGGGAGCTGTTTTTT
13	TRBV18	TRBJ2-7	once	.	CASSSGQPNEQYF	TGTGCCAGCTCATCCGGACAGCCCAACGAGCAGTACTTC
15	TRBV5-4	TRBJ2-3	.	.	CATRLYIFGTDTQYF	TGTGCCACTAGACTCTACATATTCGGCACAGATACGCAGTATTTT
15	TRBV7-2	TRBJ1-5	few	.	CASSLVGHSNQPQHF	TGTGCCAGCAGCTTAGTGGGGCACAGCAATCAGCCCCAGCATTTT
15	TRBV4-3	TRBJ1-1	.	.	CASSLQRGAATEAFF	TGCGCCAGCAGCCTCCAACGCGGGGCGGCCACTGAAGCTTTCTTT
17	TRBV4-1	TRBJ1-5	.	.	CASSQVSDSLGKGPQHF	TGCGCCAGCAGCCAAGTATCGGACAGCCTAGGCAAGGGACCCCAGCATTTT
16	TRBV2	TRBJ2-1	.	.	CASSVAPPSSYNEQFF	TGTGCCAGCAGTGTCGCACCCCCTAGTTCCTACAATGAGCAGTTCTTC
18	TRBV11-2	TRBJ1-3	.	.	CASSSPPSKILTGNTIYF	TGTGCCAGCAGCTCCCCACCCTCCAAGATCCTAACTGGAAACACCATATATTTT
13	TRBV7-2	TRBJ1-1	.	TRBD1	CASILQGGTEAFF	TGTGCCAGCATCCTCCAGGGGGGTACTGAAGCTTTCTTT
15	TRBV12-1	TRBJ2-1	once	.	CASIRRDRQNNEQFF	TGTGCCAGCATCAGGCGGGACAGGCAGAACAATGAGCAGTTCTTC
15	TRBV6-5	TRBJ2-2	.	.	CASSYSSGNTGELFF	TGTGCCAGCAGTTACTCGTCGGGGAACACCGGGGAGCTGTTTTTT
16	TRBV5-6	TRBJ1-5	.	.	CASSFRGTVYNQPQHF	TGTGCCAGCAGCTTCAGGGGCACAGTGTACAATCAGCCCCAGCATTTT
16	TRBV5-1	TRBJ2-2	few	.	CASSTQGRVGTGELFF	TGCGCCAGCTCAACCCAGGGCAGGGTAGGCACCGGGGAGCTGTTTTTT
15	TRBV7-2	TRBJ2-3	.	TRBD1	CASSTGQGATDTQYF	TGTGCCAGCAGCACGGGACAGGGGGCAACAGATACGCAGTATTTT
16	TRBV13	TRBJ2-5	.	TRBD1	CASSPRGQAEGETQYF	TGTGCCAGCAGCCCTAGGGGACAGGCGGAGGGAGAGACCCAGTACTTC
15	TRBV19	TRBJ2-1	.	TRBD2	CASSFTGGNHNEQFF	TGTGCCAGTAGTTTCACGGGGGGGAATCACAATGAGCAGTTCTTC
17	TRBV5-4	TRBJ2-3	once	TRBD2	CASSVILAGGRTDTQYF	TGTGCCAGCAGCGTAATACTAGCGGGGGGCAGGACAGATACGCAGTATTTT
15	TRBV28	TRBJ1-2	.	TRBD1	CASSFRDREYYGYTF	TGTGCCAGCAGTTTCAGAGACAGGGAGTACTATGGCTACACCTTC
13	TRBV19	TRBJ1-2	.	.	CASKAGPLYGYTF	TGTGCCAGTAAGGCAGGGCCCCTATATGGCTACACCTTC
14	TRBV5-1	TRBJ2-7	.	TRBD2	CASSMGLADYEQYF	TGCGCCAGCAGCATGGGACTAGCGGACTACGAGCAGTACTTC
13	TRBV12-3/TRBV12-4	TRBJ1-5	.	.	CASTEASNQPQHF	TGTGCCAGCACCGAGGCTAGCAATCAGCCCCAGCATTTT
15	TRBV7-7	TRBJ1-5	once	.	CAGAPEPYSNQPQHF	TGTGCCGGAGCCCCGGAGCCCTATAGCAATCAGCCCCAGCATTTT
16	TRBV12-2	TRBJ1-2	.	.	CASRLGGQGASYGYTF	TGTGCAAGTCGCCTCGGGGGTCAGGGAGCCAGCTATGGCTACACCTTC
14	TRBV19	TRBJ1-5	.	.	CASSRGGGVQPQHF	TGTGCCAGTAGTCGAGGAGGGGGGGTACAGCCCCAGCATTTT
16	TRBV7-8	TRBJ2-1	once	.	CASSLGADSSYNEQFF	TGTGCCAGCAGCTTAGGGGCAGACAGCTCCTACAATGAGCAGTTCTTC
18	TRBV18	TRBJ2-1	.	TRBD2	CASSSAGLAASSYNEQFF	TGTGCCAGCTCATCGGCGGGACTAGCGGCTAGCTCCTACAATGAGCAGTTCTTC
14	TRBV5-1	TRBJ1-2	.	.	CASSNGTRDYGYTF	TGCGCCAGCAGCAACGGGACACGGGACTATGGCTACACCTTC
13	TRBV24-1	TRBJ2-2	once	.	CAAEQGITGELFF	TGTGCCGCCGAACAGGGAATCACCGGGGAGCTGTTTTTT
16	TRBV10-3	TRBJ2-3	once	TRBD2	CAITRGRGGPADTQYF	TGTGCCATCACAAGGGGGCGGGGGGGCCCCGCAGATACGCAGTATTTT
14	TRBV7-2	TRBJ2-1	few	.	CASSSPKQGNEQFF	TGTGCCAGCAGCTCACCTAAACAGGGAAATGAGCAGTTCTTC
12	TRBV3-1/TRBV3-2	TRBJ1-1	.	.	CASSLSRTEAFF	TGTGCCAGCAGCCTCAGTCGCACTGAAGCTTTCTTT
15	TRBV10-1	TRBJ2-2	.	TRBD1	CASSALTGGTGELFF	TGCGCCAGCAGTGCTTTAACAGGGGGTACCGGGGAGCTGTTTTTT
13	TRBV5-4	TRBJ1-1	.	TRBD1	CASSLRTGAEAFF	TGTGCCAGCAGCTTAAGGACAGGCGCTGAAGCTTTCTTT
13	TRBV27	TRBJ1-4	many	.	CASSRVVQEKLFF	TGTGCCAGCAGCAGGGTTGTCCAGGAAAAACTGTTTTTT
16	TRBV9	TRBJ1-4	.	.	CASSVGSGATNEKLFF	TGTGCCAGCAGCGTAGGGTCAGGGGCAACTAATGAAAAACTGTTTTTT
14	TRBV27	TRBJ1-4	.	.	CASSFLQSPEKLFF	TGTGCCAGCAGTTTTTTACAATCCCCAGAAAAACTGTTTTTT
14	TRBV2	TRBJ1-2	.	TRBD1	CASSQDRDVFGYTF	TGTGCCAGCAGTCAGGACAGGGATGTGTTTGGCTACACCTTC
16	TRBV5-1	TRBJ2-3	.	.	CASSPARQPITDTQYF	TGCGCCAGCAGCCCGGCCCGACAGCCGATCACAGATACGCAGTATTTT
14	TRBV19	TRBJ2-1	.	TRBD2	CASIATSGGNEQFF	TGTGCCAGTATCGCGACTAGCGGGGGCAATGAGCAGTTCTTC
15	TRBV28	TRBJ1-5	.	.	CASRRSGGGNQPQHF	TGTGCCAGCAGGAGGAGCGGGGGAGGCAATCAGCCCCAGCATTTT